Below, one T cell receptor beta chain is given with its context. It lacks a known antigen. The junction shows a germline mismatch at one end, possibly a read error. The CDR3 runs 14 amino acids, cysteine and phenylalanine included. The retained sequence is limited to the CDR3, 42 bases, with the frame set at the first base. Reading the germline V gene gives CDR1 KGHDR and CDR2 SFDVKD. This record belongs to a study of naive and memory T cell subsets (dated by TCRdb to between 2016 and 2019). Study-level background: An open-source, UMI-based TCR alpha and beta sequencing pipeline was applied to sorted naive and memory peripheral blood T cell subsets. Complete agreement was observed between the functional CMV T cell responses and the IgG serology results. RNA was DNase-treated and reverse transcribed with TCR constant-region primers, mostly using SuperScript III.

From the second PCR step on, the TCR alpha and beta chain libraries were amplified in separate reactions. The CMV status of each donor was determined by measuring IFNgamma production from CD4+ T cells after fresh PBMCs had been stimulated overnight with CMV viral lysate. CD4 T cells were positively selected using Miltenyi beads, after which CD8 T cells were positively selected from the CD4-negative fraction. Cells stained for CD3, CD4, CD8, CD45RA, CD27 and a live/dead dye were sorted on a BD Aria II into four subsets by CD45RA and CD27. A few healthy volunteers provided blood, and each donor's sample was split into CD4 and CD8 T cells and then further divided into four differentiation subsets. About 110 ml of peripheral blood was drawn per donor, and PBMC were isolated by Ficoll-Paque PLUS density-gradient centrifugation. After sorting, cells were lysed in RLT buffer, RNA was extracted using a Qiagen RNeasy kit, and the extracted RNA was stored at -80 degrees C.

Libraries were prepared through UMI-ligation and nested PCR. The beta constant-region primer consisted of an equimolar mixture of two oligonucleotides that together covered TRBC1 and TRBC2. T4 RNA ligase 1 ligated a single-stranded oligonucleotide carrying the SP2 primer and a 12-nucleotide UMI to the cDNA 3' end. The ligated cDNA went through four rounds of PCR with nested alpha and beta constant-region primers together with the SP2 primer. Incubation of the ligation reaction lasted roughly 18-24 hours at 16 degrees C. To avoid over-amplification, PCR2 was usually performed as a SYBR Green qPCR and halted once a predetermined threshold was reached. Every purification after the first one was done using Agencourt AMPure XP magnetic beads. Library amounts were measured by Qubit and library quality was assessed on a TapeStation, where the main peak was expected at around 650 bp. Sequencing of the pooled libraries was done on an Illumina MiSeq using v2 2x251 paired-end kits, which typically yielded about 1-2 million reads per sample. Each sample library was pooled at roughly 4.1 nM, and about 5-7.5% PhiX was included to improve cluster recognition. The authors' analysis ran thus. Using tag matching that tolerated one base-pair mismatch, Decombinator assigned V and J genes to FASTQ reads that had been processed by Demultiplexor. Collapsinator relied on UMIs to fix sequencing errors as well as frequency errors caused by PCR heterogeneity. CDR3Translator translated TCRs and extracted CDR3s from the conserved cysteine to the FGXG phenylalanine, flagging non-productive sequences. Gini, Shannon entropy and inverse Simpson indices were computed after subsampling the repertoires to the same number of UMI-defined TCRs. Clonotype abundance distributions were fitted to a power law by maximum likelihood within the linear range. For one naive CD8 sample, the pipeline and MIGEC produced similar UMI counts, unique TCR numbers and clonal distributions. A set of 7,322 CMV-associated CDR3 sequences, compiled from VDJdb and a published dataset, was used to search the repertoires. TCRdb passed the public sequencing reads through fastp at Q25 and MiXCR, retaining productive beta sequences. Rows with a matching CDR3 protein are joined into one entry that keeps the most common DNA and genes. None of the V and J calls come from the authors' own analysis; TCRdb made them. This sample holds over 75,000 distinct CDR3 sequences; 13% were observed only once. Around 0.99% of the sample is taken by the ten largest.

Beyond this particular receptor, the publication reports: A clonotype was defined as a single alpha or beta chain sequence rather than as a paired alpha/beta receptor. No ground truth was available to validate the repertoire findings for the naive and memory subsets. After error correction, over 95% of naive TCR sequences appeared only once, giving much steeper abundance distributions than memory subsets. RNA-based TCR counts may be affected by expression changes linked to T cell activation and differentiation. In both CD4 and CD8 cells, going from naive through CM, EM and EMRA, the Gini index went up while Shannon and inverse Simpson diversity went down. TCR abundance followed a power law with an exponent that was different for naive and memory subsets but consistent across the three individuals.

Sequences were obtained from central memory CD4+ T cells from blood. In light of the paper, this sample's cell subset or site label describes: central memory, CD45RA- CD27+. The origin of this receptor is a human donor in good health. The chain uses TRBV24-1 and TRBJ1-5, and 7 bases in between align with TRBD1. This receptor carries the CDR3 CATSDRTGNQPRHF. The sequence in DNA is TGTGCCACCAGTGATCGGACAGGCAATCAGCCCCGGCATTTT.